The next 29 T cell receptor beta chains were all read from a single sample in a study of T-cell reconstitution after alpha-beta-depleted transplantation in children. Preparation of the TCRbeta library used unique molecular identifiers. From the PCR reads, TCRdb called clonotypes with MiXCR, one entry per CDR3 protein. This sample has about 500,000 distinct CDR3 sequences; over 9.5% occur once, and the top ten carry 14%. Specimen: PBMCs, mostly from graft donor cells, collected 180 days after TCRalphabeta/CD19-depleted stem cell transplant. All receptors derive from a female patient between 2 and 15 years old who had a stem cell transplant for aplastic anemia, so the T cells may come from the graft donor.

This clonotype was picked up many times. The chain joins TRBV4-2 to TRBJ2-2; D not resolved. The germline CDR1 and CDR2 sequences are LGHNA and YNFKEQ. There are 14 residues in the CDR3. Trimming took 4 bases from V and 4 from J, leaving 10 bases between them. The CDR3 spells CASSLLDLTGELFF. The CDR3 DNA reads as TGTGCCAGCAGCCTGCTAGATCTCACCGGGGAGCTGTTTTTT.

This clonotype was detected a few times. The rearrangement joins TRBV7-6 to TRBJ2-3; the D gene is possibly TRBD1 (6 bases). V lost 7 bases to trimming and J lost 4 bases, with 24 bases between them. The CDR3 loop spans 17 amino acids. The V gene's germline CDR1 is SGHVS and CDR2 FNYEAQ. For the CDR3, the DNA is TGTGCCAGCATCCTCAGATCTGGGGGCGAGCCCCCAGATACGCAGTATTTT. Translated: CASILRSGGEPPDTQYF.

The CDR3, as DNA: TGTGCCAGCAGCCAAGGTGGAGGGAGTGCAGATACGCAGTATTTT. Its translation is CASSQGGGSADTQYF. The gene calls are TRBV3-1 and TRBJ2-3; possibly TRBD2 for D (6 bases). This CDR3 is built from 15 residues. Germline V gives CDR1 LGHDT, CDR2 YNNKEL (reference sequence). V lost 1 base and J 4 bases, leaving 12 bases between the germline ends.

The chain is built from TRBV5-1 and TRBJ1-1; the D gene is possibly TRBD1 (5 bases). The germline gives CDR1 SGHRS, CDR2 YFSETQ. V lost 3 bases and J 1 base, leaving 22 bases between the germline ends. The CDR3 has 18 residues. CDR3 DNA: TGCGCCAGCAGCTATTTGGGGACGGACCTATATTCGAACACTGAAGCTTTCTTT. Translation: CASSYLGTDLYSNTEAFF.

This clonotype appeared a few times. The genes are TRBV19 and TRBJ2-7; the match to TRBD2 covers 10 bases. Germline V CDR1 and CDR2: LNHDA, SQIVND (reference sequence). After removal of 2 bases from V and 6 bases from J, the junction contained 7 bases not matched to a gene. The length of the CDR3 is 15 residues. The CDR3 DNA is TGTGCCAGTAGTATACGGAGCGGGAGGGCCTCCGAGCAGTACTTC. As protein: CASSIRSGRASEQYF.

J is TRBJ2-1 and V is TRBV7-9; D might be TRBD2 (5 bases). V lost 3 bases to trimming and J lost 8 bases, with 14 bases between them. Germline loops: CDR1 SEHNR, CDR2 FQNEAQ (reference sequence). CDR3 size: 14 residues. The chain's CDR3 is CASSLSSLAHEQFF. The CDR3 DNA reads TGTGCCAGCAGCTTGTCCTCGCTAGCCCATGAGCAGTTCTTC.

In its sample, this clonotype was seen a few times. This rearrangement joins TRBV20-1 to TRBJ2-1, with 10 bases identical to TRBD2. Germline-derived CDR1 and CDR2 are DFQATT and SNEGSKA (reference sequence). The CDR3 is 17 residues long. V lost 3 bases and J lost 6; bases outside the gene matches: 14. CDR3 amino acids: CSASTILAGDLVNEQFF. The CDR3 coding sequence is TGCAGTGCTAGTACGATCCTAGCGGGAGATTTGGTCAATGAGCAGTTCTTC.

A word on this clonotype: Since a much larger clone is just one base distant, this may be a read error. The CDR3 does not end in the conserved phenylalanine or tryptophan, so this is likely a read error. CDR3 sequence reads: CSARADYNSPLHL. The DNA for the CDR3 is TGCAGTGCTAGAGCGGACTATAATTCACCCCTCCACCTT. The chain joins TRBV20-1 to TRBJ1-6; the D is unclear. The CDR3 loop spans 13 amino acids. The V and J ends lost 1 base and 3 bases respectively, with 4 bases between them. Germline-derived CDR1 and CDR2 are DFQATT and SNEGSKA (reference sequence).

The sample holds a few counts of this clonotype. The rearrangement links TRBV14 to TRBJ2-5; 9 bases fit TRBD1. This CDR3 is built from 15 residues. V lost 3 bases and J lost 5; bases outside the gene matches: 7. CDR1 is SGHDN and CDR2 is FVKESK in the germline V gene. The CDR3 DNA reads as TGTGCCAGCAGCCATTCAACAGGGGGCGGTGAGACCCAGTACTTC. This encodes CASSHSTGGGETQYF.

The chain links TRBV7-3 to TRBJ2-1; TRBD1 aligns across 9 bases. The trim removed 5 bases at V and 7 bases at J, leaving 9 bases unmatched. From germline, CDR1 is SGHTA and CDR2 FQGTGA. The CDR3 runs to 15 residues. In nucleotides, the CDR3 is TGTGCCAGCAGCGCCGGGACAGGGCGGAGGAATGAGCAGTTCTTC. This translates into CASSAGTGRRNEQFF.

The sample holds a few counts of this clonotype. The rearrangement joins TRBV15 to TRBJ2-5; 7 nucleotides line up with TRBD1. This CDR3 is 14 amino acids long. V dropped 1 base and J dropped 4; count of bases not matched to a gene: 3. Germline CDR1 and CDR2: LNHNV and YYDKDF (reference sequence). The CDR3 reads CATSRVQGLETQYF. CDR3 in DNA: TGTGCCACCAGCAGAGTACAGGGGCTAGAGACCCAGTACTTC.

This clonotype was counted ten times or more. The rearrangement uses TRBV6-2 or TRBV6-3 and TRBJ2-5; 8 bases align to TRBD1. After removal of 5 bases from V and 2 bases from J, the junction contained 7 bases not matched to a gene. Germline lookup yields CDR1 MNHEY and CDR2 SVGEGT. There are 15 residues in the CDR3. CDR3 region: CASSRPGQAQETQYF. The CDR3 DNA is TGTGCCAGCAGTCGACCGGGACAGGCACAAGAGACCCAGTACTTC.

This clonotype was picked up many times. The gene calls are TRBV6-5 and TRBJ2-7; 15 nucleotides line up with TRBD2. The CDR3 has 16 amino acids. The ends lost 0 bases at V and 4 bases at J; junction bases unmatched: 1. Germline assignment: CDR1 MNHEY and CDR2 SVGAGI. Here the CDR3 reads CASSYSGLAGGYEQYF. In DNA form, the CDR3 reads TGTGCCAGCAGTTACTCGGGACTAGCGGGAGGTTACGAGCAGTACTTC.

This CDR3 reads CASGTGYHIGMNTEAFF. CDR3 nucleotides: TGTGCCTCCGGGACAGGCTATCATATAGGGATGAACACTGAAGCTTTCTTT. The V and J genes are TRBV30 and TRBJ1-1, with 8 bases matching TRBD1. The CDR3 runs 17 residues. Germline loops: CDR1 GTSNPN, CDR2 SVGIG (reference sequence). The junction had 16 bases not matched to a gene; V was cut back by 7 bases and J by 0 bases.

This rearrangement joins TRBV7-2 to TRBJ1-1; D gene ambiguous. The V end was cut by 2 bases, the J end by 1 base, with 8 bases between. Germline V CDR1 and CDR2: SGHTA, FQGNSA. This CDR3 is 14 amino acids long. The CDR3 reads CASSLYPSNTEAFF. CDR3 sequence (DNA): TGTGCCAGCAGCTTATACCCATCGAACACTGAAGCTTTCTTT.

This clonotype has just a few counts. CDR3 sequence (DNA): TGTGCCAGCAGTTCGGGACAGGGAGGTAGTCGGGACACCGGGGAGCTGTTTTTT. This encodes CASSSGQGGSRDTGELFF. The chain recombines TRBV28 with TRBJ2-2; 9 nucleotides agree with TRBD1. The V and J ends lost 4 bases and 3 bases, in that order; junction bases with no gene match: 12. Germline V CDR1 and CDR2: MDHEN, SYDVKM. There are 18 residues in the CDR3.

This chain connects TRBV20-1 to TRBJ2-1; D might be TRBD2 (8 bases). The CDR3 has 17 residues. V was cut by 5 bases and J by 7 bases, with 27 bases left in between. Germline CDR1 DFQATT, CDR2 SNEGSKA (reference sequence). CDR3 DNA: TGCAGTGCTGGACAAACTAGCGGTCCAGGGGGGTGGAATGAGCAGTTCTTC. Its protein is CSAGQTSGPGGWNEQFF.

The V gene is TRBV25-1, the J gene TRBJ2-2; D uncertain. The CDR3 sequence is 17 residues long. Trimming pared 1 base from V and 7 bases from J, leaving 19 bases between. Germline CDR1 reads MGHDK; CDR2 reads SYGVNS. CDR3 sequence reads: CASSEWKGSVGNGELFF. The DNA for the CDR3 is TGTGCCAGCAGTGAATGGAAAGGGTCAGTCGGAAACGGGGAGCTGTTTTTT. Full variable domain (rest looked up from reference TRBV25-1 and TRBJ2-2): EADIYQTPRYLVIGTGKKITLECSQTMGHDKMYWYQQDPGMELHLIHYSYGVNSTEKGDLSSESTVSRIRTEHFPLTLESARPSHTSQYLCASSEWKGSVGNGELFFGEGSRLTVL.

The V and J genes are TRBV20-1 and TRBJ2-5; D is perhaps TRBD1 (5 bases). The CDR3 sequence is 13 residues long. The germline V and J ends were trimmed by 5 bases and 1 base, with 11 bases remaining between them. The germline V gene has CDR1 DFQATT and CDR2 SNEGSKA (reference sequence). CDR3 region: CSAYRQIQETQYF. The CDR3 coding sequence is TGCAGTGCTTATCGACAGATCCAAGAGACCCAGTACTTC.

V gene TRBV11-2 combines with J gene TRBJ1-2; D call uncertain. CDR3 length equals 11 residues. Between the trimmed V and J ends, which lost 10 bases and 5 bases, there was a span of 11 bases. Per germline, CDR1 SGHAT and CDR2 FQNNGV. The CDR3 DNA is TGTGCCATCAGTTTGATATATGGCTACACCTTC. This codes for CAISLIYGYTF.

This clonotype was detected ten times or more. The genes are TRBV12-3 or TRBV12-4 and TRBJ1-5, with D unclear. V shed 2 bases and J shed 1 base, with 15 bases lying between them. This CDR3 is built from 17 residues. The CDR3 DNA reads TGTGCCAGCAGTTTAACGTCCCCTTTTCTAAGCAATCAGCCCCAGCATTTT. This sequence encodes CASSLTSPFLSNQPQHF.

This clonotype was recorded a few times. The gene calls are TRBV15 and TRBJ1-1; D uncertain. CDR1 and CDR2 from the germline V gene are LNHNV and YYDKDF (reference sequence). Trimming stripped 4 bases from V and 0 bases from J, with 15 bases between. The CDR3 totals 16 residues. The CDR3 spells CATSTPDGRLNTEAFF. CDR3 in DNA: TGTGCCACCAGCACCCCAGACGGACGGCTGAACACTGAAGCTTTCTTT.

The chain has TRBV5-1 and TRBJ2-7; tentatively, D is TRBD1 (6 bases). Germline CDR1 SGHRS, CDR2 YFSETQ. The length of the CDR3 is 15 residues. Trimming left V 3 bases short and J 4 bases short, with 17 bases between. The CDR3 reads CASSSQTGHVYEQYF. In nucleotides, the CDR3 is TGCGCCAGCAGCTCTCAGACGGGACACGTATACGAGCAGTACTTC.

The chain recombines TRBV20-1 with TRBJ1-5; no reliable D call. Germline lookup yields CDR1 DFQATT and CDR2 SNEGSKA (reference sequence). The CDR3 has 16 amino acids. V was cut by 0 bases and J by 0 bases, with 12 bases left in between. The CDR3 region has the DNA TGCAGTGCTAGAGATTGGTTCTCTTATAGCAATCAGCCCCAGCATTTT. It translates to CSARDWFSYSNQPQHF.

This clonotype has just a few counts. The chain combines TRBV24-1 with TRBJ2-1; tentatively, D is TRBD1 (6 bases). V was pared by 5 bases and J by 8 bases, with 12 bases between. This CDR3 is built from 13 residues. In germline, CDR1 is KGHDR, CDR2 SFDVKD. The CDR3, as DNA: TGTGCCACCAGTGTCAGGGGTCCCGATGAGCAGTTCTTC. Its translation: CATSVRGPDEQFF.

This clonotype has only a few counts. The V gene is TRBV6-6, the J gene TRBJ1-1; a possible D gene is TRBD1 (5 bases). CDR3 length: 11 amino acids. The V end was cut by 6 bases, the J end by 10 bases, with 12 bases between. Germline V CDR1 and CDR2: MNHNY, SVGAGI (reference sequence). For the CDR3, the DNA is TGTGCCAGCAGGTCAGGGTCCACAGCTTTCTTT. Its protein product is CASRSGSTAFF.

This clonotype was seen at least ten times. This rearrangement joins TRBV12-3 or TRBV12-4 to TRBJ2-7; TRBD2 matches 11 bases. The CDR3 length is 15 residues. The ends lost 5 bases at V and 1 base at J; junction bases unmatched: 4. CDR3 sequence reads: CASSPTSGSSYEQYF. CDR3 coding DNA: TGTGCCAGCAGTCCCACTAGCGGGAGTTCCTACGAGCAGTACTTC.

This clonotype was seen ten or more times. The chain combines TRBV29-1 with TRBJ2-1; D call uncertain. Trimming took off 4 bases at V and 4 bases at J, with 2 bases between the two ends. The germline V gene has CDR1 SQVTM and CDR2 ANQGSEA. The CDR3 totals 10 residues. The chain's CDR3 is CSVGYNEQFF. In DNA form, the CDR3 reads TGCAGCGTTGGATACAATGAGCAGTTCTTC.

This clonotype was detected ten times or more. This sequence joins TRBV18 and TRBJ1-1; 11 nucleotides agree with TRBD1. This CDR3 region has 14 residues. Germline values: CDR1 KGHSH, CDR2 LQKENI. The V gene end was trimmed by 4 bases and the J gene end by 4 bases; junction bases not matched to a gene: 2. CDR3 coding DNA: TGTGCCAGCTCACGGGACAGGGGGAGCACTGAAGCTTTCTTT. Translated: CASSRDRGSTEAFF. Drawing the rest from reference TRBV18 and TRBJ1-1, the complete variable domain is NAGVMQNPRHLVRRRGQEARLRCSPMKGHSHVYWYRQLPEEGLKFMVYLQKENIIDESGMPKERFSAEFPKEGPSILRIQQVVRGDSAAYFCASSRDRGSTEAFFGQGTRLTVV.